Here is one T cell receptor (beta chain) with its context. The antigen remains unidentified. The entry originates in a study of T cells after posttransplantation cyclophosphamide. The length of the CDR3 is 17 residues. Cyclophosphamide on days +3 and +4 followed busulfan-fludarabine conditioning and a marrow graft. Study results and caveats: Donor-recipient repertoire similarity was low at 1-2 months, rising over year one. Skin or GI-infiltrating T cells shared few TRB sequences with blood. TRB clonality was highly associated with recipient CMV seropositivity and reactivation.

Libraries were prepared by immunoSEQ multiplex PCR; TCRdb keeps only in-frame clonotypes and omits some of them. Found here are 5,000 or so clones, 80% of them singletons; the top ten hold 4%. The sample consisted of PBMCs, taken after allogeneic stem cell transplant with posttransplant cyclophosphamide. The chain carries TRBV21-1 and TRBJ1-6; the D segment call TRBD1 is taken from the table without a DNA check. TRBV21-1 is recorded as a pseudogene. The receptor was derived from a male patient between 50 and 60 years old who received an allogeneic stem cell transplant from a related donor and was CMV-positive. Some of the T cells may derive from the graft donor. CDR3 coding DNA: TGTGCCAGCAGCAAAGAGAGGACAGGACTGGGGAATTCACCCCTCCACTTT. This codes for CASSKERTGLGNSPLHF.